Listed below are T cell receptor beta chains from one sample, sequenced in a study of post-analysis software for immune sequencing data. TCRdb reprocessed the PCR reads via MiXCR and lists one record per CDR3 protein. The data contain more than 450,000 distinct CDR3 sequences, around 44% of them singletons. Sequenced material: blood. These receptors all come from a girl under 18 with multiple sclerosis. Each CDR3 is given with its conserved first and last residue. The order of the fields is CDR3 DNA, CDR3 protein, D gene, V gene, clone size, J gene. D genes are given only for firm matches. Not every row has a clone size; where given, it reads once, few, many or a size class.

CDR3nt: TGTGCCAGCCTAGCAACAGGATCCCCTTACAATGAGCAGTTCTTC
CDR3aa: CASLATGSPYNEQFF
d_gene: .
v_gene: TRBV6-6
abundance: .
j_gene: TRBJ2-1

CDR3nt: TGTGCCAGCAGTTTAGTCGGGGTAAACAATGAGCAGTTCTTC
CDR3aa: CASSLVGVNNEQFF
d_gene: .
v_gene: TRBV12-3/TRBV12-4
abundance: .
j_gene: TRBJ2-1

CDR3nt: TGCAGTGCTGGGACAGGAGGGGGAGGGTCCTACAATGAGCAGTTCTTC
CDR3aa: CSAGTGGGGSYNEQFF
d_gene: .
v_gene: TRBV20-1
abundance: .
j_gene: TRBJ2-1

CDR3nt: TGCGCCAGCAGCCTACATGGGTCACCCCTCCACTTT
CDR3aa: CASSLHGSPLHF
d_gene: .
v_gene: TRBV4-1
abundance: .
j_gene: TRBJ1-6

CDR3nt: TGCGCCAGCAGCTTGGTACGACAAGGGGGTTCCTACGAGCAGTACTTC
CDR3aa: CASSLVRQGGSYEQYF
d_gene: .
v_gene: TRBV5-1
abundance: .
j_gene: TRBJ2-7

CDR3nt: TGTGCCAGCAGTTTACCAGGGAGTGGATACGGGCAGTACTTC
CDR3aa: CASSLPGSGYGQYF
d_gene: .
v_gene: TRBV12-3/TRBV12-4
abundance: few
j_gene: TRBJ2-7

CDR3nt: TGCAGCGTTGGAGACAGGGGGCTCAATGAGCAGTTCTTC
CDR3aa: CSVGDRGLNEQFF
d_gene: TRBD1
v_gene: TRBV29-1
abundance: .
j_gene: TRBJ2-1

CDR3nt: TGTGCCAGCAGCCGCCTCCTAACGGGGGGCGAGACCCAGTACTTC
CDR3aa: CASSRLLTGGETQYF
d_gene: .
v_gene: TRBV6-1
abundance: many
j_gene: TRBJ2-5

CDR3nt: TGTGCCAGTGCCAACCGGGACTACAAAAGGGGGAAGGACTCCTACAATGAGCAGTTCTTC
CDR3aa: CASANRDYKRGKDSYNEQFF
d_gene: .
v_gene: TRBV12-3/TRBV12-4
abundance: .
j_gene: TRBJ2-1

CDR3nt: TGTGCCAGCAGCTCGAAACAGGGTCACCAAGAGACCCAGTACTTC
CDR3aa: CASSSKQGHQETQYF
d_gene: .
v_gene: TRBV11-2
abundance: few
j_gene: TRBJ2-5

CDR3nt: TGTGCCAGCAGTAGACTCCCTGGGAGTGGCTACACCTTC
CDR3aa: CASSRLPGSGYTF
d_gene: .
v_gene: TRBV6-2/TRBV6-3
abundance: few
j_gene: TRBJ1-2

CDR3nt: TGCGTCAGCAGTCTACAGATTCCCTACGAGCAGTACTTC
CDR3aa: CVSSLQIPYEQYF
d_gene: .
v_gene: TRBV10-2
abundance: .
j_gene: TRBJ2-7

CDR3nt: TGTGCCAGCAGCTCTAACACTGGCTACACCTTC
CDR3aa: CASSSNTGYTF
d_gene: .
v_gene: TRBV7-6
abundance: .
j_gene: TRBJ1-2

CDR3nt: TGTGCCAGCAGTTACCATGAGCAGTTCTTC
CDR3aa: CASSYHEQFF
d_gene: .
v_gene: TRBV12-3/TRBV12-4
abundance: .
j_gene: TRBJ2-1

CDR3nt: TGTGCCAGCAGTACAGTCCCCGGAGGAAATGAAAAACTGTTTTTT
CDR3aa: CASSTVPGGNEKLFF
d_gene: .
v_gene: TRBV12-3/TRBV12-4
abundance: .
j_gene: TRBJ1-4

CDR3nt: TGTGCCAGCAGCACCCGGACTAGCGGGGAAGAGACCCAGTACTTC
CDR3aa: CASSTRTSGEETQYF
d_gene: TRBD2
v_gene: TRBV5-6
abundance: .
j_gene: TRBJ2-5

CDR3nt: TGCGCCAGCAGCTTGTTCGGGGGCCCCTACAATGAGCAGTTCTTC
CDR3aa: CASSLFGGPYNEQFF
d_gene: .
v_gene: TRBV5-1
abundance: .
j_gene: TRBJ2-1

CDR3nt: TGCAGCGTTGTGGCCTCGGGGTCTGCTGGGGCCAACGTCCTGACTTTC
CDR3aa: CSVVASGSAGANVLTF
d_gene: .
v_gene: TRBV29-1
abundance: .
j_gene: TRBJ2-6

CDR3nt: TGCGCCAGCGGATCCGACGGAACGAAAGAGACCCAGTACTTC
CDR3aa: CASGSDGTKETQYF
d_gene: .
v_gene: TRBV5-1
abundance: few
j_gene: TRBJ2-5

CDR3nt: TGCGCCAGCAGCCCCCTGGGGGCCAGCCAAGAGACCCAGTACTTC
CDR3aa: CASSPLGASQETQYF
d_gene: .
v_gene: TRBV5-1
abundance: .
j_gene: TRBJ2-5

CDR3nt: TGTGCCAGCAGCCTCCCGTCTGGCACAGATACGCAGTATTTT
CDR3aa: CASSLPSGTDTQYF
d_gene: .
v_gene: TRBV5-5
abundance: .
j_gene: TRBJ2-3

CDR3nt: TGCAGTGCTGCGGACTCCAGGGCCTACTATGGCTACACCTTC
CDR3aa: CSAADSRAYYGYTF
d_gene: .
v_gene: TRBV20-1
abundance: .
j_gene: TRBJ1-2

CDR3nt: TGTGCCAGCAGCCCCGCGGGAGCCTCCTACAATGAGCAGTTCTTC
CDR3aa: CASSPAGASYNEQFF
d_gene: TRBD2
v_gene: TRBV12-3/TRBV12-4
abundance: .
j_gene: TRBJ2-1

CDR3nt: TGCAGCGTTGCTCTTCGAGTCGCGGAGACCCAGTACTTC
CDR3aa: CSVALRVAETQYF
d_gene: .
v_gene: TRBV29-1
abundance: few
j_gene: TRBJ2-5

CDR3nt: TGCGCCAGCAGCCAAGAGGGAGGGGGACCCAATGAGCAGTTCTTC
CDR3aa: CASSQEGGGPNEQFF
d_gene: .
v_gene: TRBV5-1
abundance: few
j_gene: TRBJ2-1

CDR3nt: TGTGCCAGCAGCCAGGGGGGGACTAGCAGAAGTTATGAGCAGTTCTTC
CDR3aa: CASSQGGTSRSYEQFF
d_gene: TRBD2
v_gene: TRBV3-1
abundance: .
j_gene: TRBJ2-1

CDR3nt: TGCGCCAGCAGCCAAGCGGGTCCTCCGAACAATGAGCAGTTCTTC
CDR3aa: CASSQAGPPNNEQFF
d_gene: .
v_gene: TRBV4-1
abundance: few
j_gene: TRBJ2-1

CDR3nt: TGCGCCAGCAGCTGGACAGGGCTTAACATTCAGTACTTC
CDR3aa: CASSWTGLNIQYF
d_gene: TRBD1
v_gene: TRBV5-1
abundance: few
j_gene: TRBJ2-4

CDR3nt: TGCAGTGCTAGCCCGGGGGAGGCCTACGAGCAGTACTTC
CDR3aa: CSASPGEAYEQYF
d_gene: .
v_gene: TRBV20-1
abundance: .
j_gene: TRBJ2-7

CDR3nt: TGTGCCACCAGTGATTTGGGACTAGCGGGAGGCAATGAGCAGTTCTTC
CDR3aa: CATSDLGLAGGNEQFF
d_gene: TRBD2
v_gene: TRBV24-1
abundance: many
j_gene: TRBJ2-1

CDR3nt: TGCAGTGCTAGATGGCGGGAGGGCCAAAACGGGGAGCTGTTTTTT
CDR3aa: CSARWREGQNGELFF
d_gene: TRBD2
v_gene: TRBV20-1
abundance: .
j_gene: TRBJ2-2

CDR3nt: TGTGCCAGCAGCGTCGGACAGGATGGAAACATTCAGTACTTC
CDR3aa: CASSVGQDGNIQYF
d_gene: TRBD1
v_gene: TRBV7-2
abundance: .
j_gene: TRBJ2-4

CDR3nt: TGTGCCAGCCCACGCCAGGGGGTGTTCGATGAGCAGTTCTTC
CDR3aa: CASPRQGVFDEQFF
d_gene: TRBD1
v_gene: TRBV18
abundance: .
j_gene: TRBJ2-1

CDR3nt: TGTGCCAGCAGTTTATGGGGCGCGATGCCAAACATTCAGTACTTC
CDR3aa: CASSLWGAMPNIQYF
d_gene: .
v_gene: TRBV28
abundance: .
j_gene: TRBJ2-4

CDR3nt: TGCAGCGTTGAAGGGGCCAACCCCAGAACAGATACGCAGTATTTT
CDR3aa: CSVEGANPRTDTQYF
d_gene: .
v_gene: TRBV29-1
abundance: .
j_gene: TRBJ2-3

CDR3nt: TGCGCCAGCAGCCGCCGGACAGGATACGAGCAGTACTTC
CDR3aa: CASSRRTGYEQYF
d_gene: TRBD1
v_gene: TRBV5-1
abundance: .
j_gene: TRBJ2-7

CDR3nt: TGCGCCAGCAGCTTGGGCGGAGCCAGGGATACTGAAGCTTTCTTT
CDR3aa: CASSLGGARDTEAFF
d_gene: .
v_gene: TRBV5-1
abundance: few
j_gene: TRBJ1-1

CDR3nt: TGCGCCAGCAGCTTGCTGGGGGCGCGGACTGAAGCTTTCTTT
CDR3aa: CASSLLGARTEAFF
d_gene: .
v_gene: TRBV5-1
abundance: .
j_gene: TRBJ1-1

CDR3nt: TGCGCCAGCAGCCAAGTCGGCTTCGGGACCCAGTACTTC
CDR3aa: CASSQVGFGTQYF
d_gene: .
v_gene: TRBV4-1
abundance: few
j_gene: TRBJ2-5

CDR3nt: TGCAGTGCTACTAGCGGGACGGTCTACGAGCAGTACTTC
CDR3aa: CSATSGTVYEQYF
d_gene: TRBD2
v_gene: TRBV20-1
abundance: few
j_gene: TRBJ2-7

CDR3nt: TGTGCCAGCAGCCAAGAGAGTAGTGGACAGGGTTGGAATGAGCAGTTCTTC
CDR3aa: CASSQESSGQGWNEQFF
d_gene: TRBD1
v_gene: TRBV4-2
abundance: .
j_gene: TRBJ2-1

CDR3nt: TGTGCCAGCAGGACTGACACAGATACGCAGTATTTT
CDR3aa: CASRTDTDTQYF
d_gene: .
v_gene: TRBV6-6
abundance: .
j_gene: TRBJ2-3

CDR3nt: TGTGCCAGCAGCTTAGTAAGTGCCTTCTACGAGCAGTACTTC
CDR3aa: CASSLVSAFYEQYF
d_gene: .
v_gene: TRBV7-2
abundance: .
j_gene: TRBJ2-7

CDR3nt: TGTGCCAGCAGCCTTGGAGAAGGGAGGAATTCACCCCTCCACTTT
CDR3aa: CASSLGEGRNSPLHF
d_gene: .
v_gene: TRBV7-3
abundance: .
j_gene: TRBJ1-6

CDR3nt: TGCAGTGCTGCCTCCTACTATAGCGGGGATAGCCAAGAGACCCAGTACTTC
CDR3aa: CSAASYYSGDSQETQYF
d_gene: TRBD2
v_gene: TRBV20-1
abundance: .
j_gene: TRBJ2-5

CDR3nt: TGTGCCAGCAGCCAGGGAAACAGGGGCGAGGGCACAGATACGCAGTATTTT
CDR3aa: CASSQGNRGEGTDTQYF
d_gene: TRBD1
v_gene: TRBV6-1
abundance: .
j_gene: TRBJ2-3

CDR3nt: TGCAGCGTTGGAGGGACTATCCGCACAGATACGCAGTATTTT
CDR3aa: CSVGGTIRTDTQYF
d_gene: TRBD2
v_gene: TRBV29-1
abundance: few
j_gene: TRBJ2-3

CDR3nt: TGTGCCAGCAGCCAGGAGATGGGCGGGACGTCCTACGAGCAGTACTTC
CDR3aa: CASSQEMGGTSYEQYF
d_gene: .
v_gene: TRBV4-2
abundance: .
j_gene: TRBJ2-7

CDR3nt: TGTGCCAGCAGTTTATCAGGGTTTCAGTACTTC
CDR3aa: CASSLSGFQYF
d_gene: .
v_gene: TRBV12-3/TRBV12-4
abundance: once
j_gene: TRBJ2-4

CDR3nt: TGCGCCAGCAGCCAAGACCCGACAGGTCTCTCCTACGAGCAGTACTTC
CDR3aa: CASSQDPTGLSYEQYF
d_gene: .
v_gene: TRBV4-1
abundance: .
j_gene: TRBJ2-7

CDR3nt: TGTGCCAGCAGTCGTGGACAGGGTGCTGCCTACGAGCAGTACTTC
CDR3aa: CASSRGQGAAYEQYF
d_gene: TRBD1
v_gene: TRBV3-1
abundance: .
j_gene: TRBJ2-7

CDR3nt: TGTGCCAGCAGCTTCCGTCGTTGGGGAGAACCTGAAGCTTTCTTT
CDR3aa: CASSFRRWGEPEAFF
d_gene: .
v_gene: TRBV12-3/TRBV12-4
abundance: .
j_gene: TRBJ1-1

CDR3nt: TGCAGCGTTGAACTAGACGGGTGGGAGACCCAGTACTTC
CDR3aa: CSVELDGWETQYF
d_gene: .
v_gene: TRBV29-1
abundance: .
j_gene: TRBJ2-5

CDR3nt: TGTGCCAGCAGCTCTGGGACAGGAGCAGATACGCAGTATTTT
CDR3aa: CASSSGTGADTQYF
d_gene: TRBD1
v_gene: TRBV7-8
abundance: .
j_gene: TRBJ2-3

CDR3nt: TGTGCCAGCAGTGGTAGCCAGGGGTGGGGAGATACGCAGTATTTT
CDR3aa: CASSGSQGWGDTQYF
d_gene: .
v_gene: TRBV12-3/TRBV12-4
abundance: few
j_gene: TRBJ2-3